Shown below are 28 T cell receptor beta chains from a single sample sequenced in a study of beta chain features in type 1 diabetes. The investigators reverse transcribed all of the isolated RNA, so they sequenced expressed TCRB transcripts. This table comes from immunoSEQ multiplex PCR, and its TCRdb copy is limited to in-frame clones, with some not included. The sample holds roughly 340,000 clones, approximately 12% seen once. Study-level points and caveats: Type 1 diabetes patients had moderately but significantly shorter TCRB CDR3s in all four CD4+ subsets.

Their antigens are not known. The specimen was naive CD4+ T cells from blood. All receptors derive from a woman aged 18-30 years with type 1 diabetes.

The chain links TRBV5-1 to TRBJ2-5; weak D call: TRBD1 (5 bases). In germline, CDR1 is SGHRS, CDR2 YFSETQ. The CDR3 length is 17 residues. V was cut by 3 bases and J by 0 bases, with 18 bases left in between. This chain's CDR3 is CASSSWVRQKYQETQYF. CDR3 bases: TGCGCCAGCAGCTCTTGGGTTAGACAGAAGTACCAAGAGACCCAGTACTTC. The full variable domain, rest sourced from reference TRBV5-1 and TRBJ2-5, is KAGVTQTPRYLIKTRGQQVTLSCSPISGHRSVSWYQQTPGQGLQFLFEYFSETQRNKGNFPGRFSGRQFSNSRSEMNVSTLELGDSALYLCASSSWVRQKYQETQYFGPGTRLLVL.

This CDR3 is CAWSLSTDTQYF. In DNA, the CDR3 is TGTGCCTGGAGCCTAAGCACAGATACGCAGTATTTT. V gene TRBV30 combines with J gene TRBJ2-3; no firm D call. The CDR3 is made up of 12 amino acids. Germline assignment: CDR1 GTSNPN and CDR2 SVGIG (reference sequence). Trimming removed 3 bases at V and 0 bases at J, with 4 bases between.

Only a few counts were recorded for this clone. Other DNA sequences in the sample encode the same CDR3. The chain has TRBV7-2 and TRBJ2-3, with TRBD2 matching 14 bases. CDR1 and CDR2 from the germline V gene are SGHTA and FQGNSA. This CDR3 has 16 amino acids. V shed 3 bases and J 1 base; nucleotides not matched to a gene: 0. CDR3 DNA sequence: TGTGCCAGCAGCTTGGGACTAGCGGGAGGCACAGATACGCAGTATTTT. Protein product: CASSLGLAGGTDTQYF.

This clone has more than one count but fewer than ten. This chain links TRBV19 with TRBJ1-1, with D maybe TRBD1 (6 bases). The CDR3 has 13 amino acids. The germline V and J ends were trimmed by 5 bases and 11 bases, with 18 bases remaining between them. In germline, CDR1 is LNHDA, CDR2 SQIVND (reference sequence). The CDR3: CASSQFRGRYAFF. In DNA, the CDR3 is TGTGCCAGTAGTCAATTCAGGGGTCGGTACGCTTTCTTT.

This clone was seen more than once but under ten times. V gene TRBV4-2 combines with J gene TRBJ2-1; D not resolved. Looked up from germline, CDR1 is LGHNA and CDR2 is YNFKEQ. The CDR3 extends over 15 amino acids. The V end lost 0 bases, the J end lost 6 bases, and 12 bases lay between the germline ends. The CDR3 bases are TGTGCCAGCAGCCAAGATATAAGTAAACTCAATGAGCAGTTCTTC. Encoded protein: CASSQDISKLNEQFF.

This clone was seen a handful of times. CDR3 sequence: CATRSGSLITNEKLFF. The CDR3, as DNA: TGTGCCACCCGTAGCGGGAGTCTTATCACTAATGAAAAACTGTTTTTT. The V gene is TRBV19, the J gene TRBJ1-4; no definite D call. The CDR3 consists of 16 residues. CDR1 and CDR2 from the germline V gene are LNHDA and SQIVND (reference sequence). V was shortened by 10 bases and J by 2 bases, with 20 bases between the two germline ends.

V gene TRBV30 combines with J gene TRBJ2-3; TRBD2 agrees at 14 bases. This CDR3 has 16 amino acids. CDR1 is GTSNPN, CDR2 SVGIG, per germline (reference sequence). The ends lost 0 bases at V and 5 bases at J; junction bases unmatched: 4. CDR3 DNA sequence: TGTGCCTGGAGTGTAGGAGGACTAGCGGGAGGAGATACGCAGTATTTT. The encoded protein is CAWSVGGLAGGDTQYF.

A remark on this clone: The junction departs from the called germline gene at one end, perhaps through a read error. This chain connects TRBV11-2 to TRBJ2-3; 8 bases match TRBD2. The CDR3 is 14 amino acids. Per germline, CDR1 SGHAT and CDR2 FQNNGV. As DNA, the CDR3 is TGCGCCAGCAGCCAAGTGCGGGGGGCAGATACGCAGTATTTT. This translates into CASSQVRGADTQYF.

The chain is built from TRBV30 and TRBJ2-3, with 11 nucleotides matching TRBD2. CDR3 size: 15 residues. From germline, CDR1 is GTSNPN and CDR2 SVGIG (reference sequence). Unmatched junction bases numbered 7, after V lost 8 bases and J lost 0 bases. The chain's CDR3 is CAGRLAGTSTDTQYF. CDR3 nucleotide sequence: TGTGCCGGAAGACTAGCGGGAACAAGCACAGATACGCAGTATTTT.

V and J are TRBV28 and TRBJ1-1; D might be TRBD1 (5 bases). V dropped 6 bases and J dropped 7 bases, with 21 bases sitting between them. Germline CDR1 is MDHEN and CDR2 is SYDVKM. The CDR3 runs to 15 residues. The CDR3 loop reads CASSPGTPGSGEAFF. The CDR3 nucleotides read TGTGCCAGCAGCCCCGGGACTCCCGGCAGTGGTGAAGCTTTCTTT.

In this sample, this clone turned up a few times. The rearrangement links TRBV10-3 to TRBJ2-2, with D perhaps matching TRBD2 (5 bases). Germline V gene lookup returns CDR1 ENHRY and CDR2 SYGVKD. The ends were cut back, 4 bases at V and 5 bases at J, with 11 bases in the middle. The CDR3 has 14 residues. This CDR3 reads CAISAGSWTGELFF. DNA for the CDR3: TGTGCCATCAGTGCGGGGTCATGGACCGGGGAGCTGTTTTTT.

This clone was seen only a few times. The genes are TRBV28 and TRBJ2-7; 8 bases agree with TRBD1. This CDR3 region has 16 residues. The V segment lost 3 bases and the J segment 3 bases; nucleotides outside the gene matches: 10. Per germline, CDR1 MDHEN and CDR2 SYDVKM. The chain's CDR3 is CASSLMTGETHYEQYF. The DNA of the CDR3 is TGTGCCAGCAGTTTGATGACAGGGGAAACGCACTACGAGCAGTACTTC.

The rearrangement uses TRBV5-6 and TRBJ2-7; 10 nucleotides match TRBD1. CDR1 SGHDT and CDR2 YYEEEE come from the germline V gene. J was trimmed by 4 bases and V by 6 bases; bases with no gene match: 10. This CDR3 is built from 15 residues. Here the CDR3 reads CASTRPGQGFYEQYV. CDR3 DNA: TGTGCCAGCACCAGACCGGGACAGGGGTTTTACGAGCAGTACGTC.

This clone was found a few times. CDR3: CPREPQQGRRFF. The DNA of the CDR3 is TGTCCCCGCGAGCCCCAACAGGGTCGTAGGTTCTTC. The chain couples TRBV19 to TRBJ2-1, with D possibly being TRBD1 (6 bases). CDR1 is LNHDA, CDR2 SQIVND, per germline (reference sequence). The length of the CDR3 is 12 residues.

This clone occurred a few times. This chain links TRBV30 with TRBJ2-1, with a tentative D call TRBD2 (5 bases). V lost 3 bases, J lost 8 bases, and 8 bases lay in between. The CDR3 spans 11 residues. Germline V CDR1 and CDR2: GTSNPN, SVGIG (reference sequence). In nucleotides, the CDR3 is TGTGCCTGGAGGGGAGTTCATGAGCAGTTCTTC. The encoded protein is CAWRGVHEQFF. Using reference TRBV30 and TRBJ2-1 for the parts outside the CDR3, the full variable domain is SQTIHQWPATLVQPVGSPLSLECTVEGTSNPNLYWYRQAAGRGLQLLFYSVGIGQISSEVPQNLSASRPQDRQFILSSKKLLLSDSGFYLCAWRGVHEQFFGPGTRLTVL.

This clone was seen a handful of times. V and J are TRBV28 and TRBJ2-7; tentatively, D is TRBD2 (6 bases). Germline CDR1 reads MDHEN; CDR2 reads SYDVKM. This CDR3 is 14 amino acids long. The germline V and J ends were trimmed by 4 bases and 12 bases, with 22 bases remaining between them. For the CDR3, the DNA is TGTGCCAGCAGTTCCTCACCCCCGACTCGCGGGGCGTACTTC. Translated: CASSSSPPTRGAYF. The whole variable domain, filled in from reference TRBV28 and TRBJ2-7, reads DVKVTQSSRYLVKRTGEKVFLECVQDMDHENMFWYRQDPGLGLRLIYFSYDVKMKEKGDIPEGYSVSREKKERFSLILESASTNQTSMYLCASSSSPPTRGAYFGPGTRLTVT.

The chain recombines TRBV27 with TRBJ2-5, with a possible D match to TRBD1 (6 bases). This CDR3 comprises 13 residues. Germline CDR1 MNHEY, CDR2 SMNVEV (reference sequence). V was shortened by 5 bases and J by 5 bases, with 12 bases between the two germline ends. CDR3 in amino acids: CASSTRGLETQYF. The CDR3 nucleotides read TGTGCCAGCAGTACCAGGGGCCTTGAGACCCAGTACTTC.

Regarding this clone: The sample holds other DNA sequences that translate to the same CDR3. The V gene is TRBV2, the J gene TRBJ2-5; no clear D. CDR1 and CDR2 from the germline V gene are SNHLY and FYNNEI. Deletions cut 1 base from V and 4 bases from J, with 4 bases between. The CDR3 has 12 amino acids. The CDR3 loop reads CASSEGGETQYF. The DNA for the CDR3 is TGTGCCAGCAGTGAAGGAGGAGAGACCCAGTACTTC.

In its sample, this clone was seen a few times. J is TRBJ2-1 and V is TRBV7-2; D is unclear. Trimming left V 1 base short and J 3 bases short, with 10 bases between. The germline CDR1 and CDR2 sequences are SGHTA and FQGNSA. The length of the CDR3 is 15 residues. In DNA form, the CDR3 reads TGTGCCAGCAGCTTAGAGGCCCTAGGCTACAATGAGCAGTTCTTC. This gives the protein CASSLEALGYNEQFF.

DNA for the CDR3: TGTGCCTGGAGGGGGGAGGGCAATGAGCAGTTCTTC. Encoded protein: CAWRGEGNEQFF. The rearrangement links TRBV30 to TRBJ2-1, with TRBD2 matching 7 bases. The CDR3 consists of 12 residues. Germline CDR1 and CDR2: GTSNPN and SVGIG (reference sequence). After removal of 3 bases from V and 6 bases from J, the junction contained 2 bases not matched to a gene.

The chain couples TRBV5-1 to TRBJ1-1, with D hard to call. CDR1 and CDR2 from the germline V gene are SGHRS and YFSETQ. Trimming removed 0 bases at V and 1 base at J, with 19 bases between. There are 18 residues in the CDR3. The CDR3 region has the DNA TGCGCCAGCAGCTTGGCGGCGACCGGAGGGTTAGGGAACACTGAAGCTTTCTTT. Translation gives CASSLAATGGLGNTEAFF. The entire variable domain, with the rest obtained from reference TRBV5-1 and TRBJ1-1, is as follows: KAGVTQTPRYLIKTRGQQVTLSCSPISGHRSVSWYQQTPGQGLQFLFEYFSETQRNKGNFPGRFSGRQFSNSRSEMNVSTLELGDSALYLCASSLAATGGLGNTEAFFGQGTRLTVV.

CDR3 sequence: CASSLQGYQPQHF. CDR3 nucleotide sequence: TGTGCCAGCAGTTTACAGGGGTATCAGCCCCAGCATTTT. The chain employs TRBV28 and TRBJ1-5, with a possible D match to TRBD1 (6 bases). Germline values: CDR1 MDHEN, CDR2 SYDVKM. The ends were cut back, 2 bases at V and 5 bases at J, with 7 bases in the middle. There are 13 residues in the CDR3.

The chain recombines TRBV18 with TRBJ2-1, with 12 bases lining up with TRBD2. The junction had 4 bases not matched to a gene; V was cut back by 0 bases and J by 7 bases. Germline CDR1 KGHSH, CDR2 LQKENI. The CDR3 runs to 16 residues. The CDR3 nucleotides read TGTGCCAGCTCACCACCGTACCTAGCGGGAGGGAATGAGCAGTTCTTC. This sequence encodes CASSPPYLAGGNEQFF.

This clone was found a few times. The gene calls are TRBV7-9 and TRBJ2-4; 10 bases agree with TRBD1. This CDR3 comprises 16 residues. Germline CDR1 is SEHNR and CDR2 is FQNEAQ (reference sequence). V was pared by 2 bases and J by 9 bases, with 10 bases of the junction left unmatched. CDR3 coding DNA: TGTGCCAGCAGCTTAACATACGGACAGGGGGTGGGCATTCAGTACTTC. It encodes CASSLTYGQGVGIQYF.

The chain carries TRBV30 and TRBJ2-1; unclear D gene. In germline, CDR1 is GTSNPN, CDR2 SVGIG (reference sequence). The CDR3 length is 15 residues. Trimming took 4 bases from V and 1 from J, leaving 14 bases between them. The CDR3 here is CAWKWRGPSYNEQFF. CDR3 coding DNA: TGTGCCTGGAAGTGGAGAGGCCCTTCCTACAATGAGCAGTTCTTC. Based on the CDR3 plus reference TRBV30 and TRBJ2-1, the full variable domain is SQTIHQWPATLVQPVGSPLSLECTVEGTSNPNLYWYRQAAGRGLQLLFYSVGIGQISSEVPQNLSASRPQDRQFILSSKKLLLSDSGFYLCAWKWRGPSYNEQFFGPGTRLTVL.

The table lists this clone with a count of one. The V call is TRBV18, the J call TRBJ2-5, with D perhaps matching TRBD1 (5 bases). CDR3 length equals 14 residues. Germline lookup yields CDR1 KGHSH and CDR2 LQKENI. Trimming stripped 3 bases from V and 2 bases from J, with 10 bases between. In DNA, the CDR3 is TGTGCCAGCTCACCTCTGGACACACAAGAGACCCAGTACTTC. Amino acid sequence: CASSPLDTQETQYF.

This clone showed up just a few times. The chain has TRBV4-3 and TRBJ2-4; possibly TRBD2 for D (5 bases). Per the germline V gene, CDR1 is LGHNA and CDR2 is YSLEER. The CDR3 runs 14 residues. V lost 4 bases to trimming and J lost 7 bases, with 14 bases between them. The CDR3 region is CASSPLRAGNIQYF. For the CDR3, the DNA is TGCGCCAGCAGCCCATTGCGGGCGGGTAACATTCAGTACTTC.

The chain carries TRBV7-6 and TRBJ2-7, with D tentatively TRBD2 (6 bases). V lost 1 base and J lost 1, with 14 bases in between. The CDR3 consists of 16 residues. Looked up from germline, CDR1 is SGHVS and CDR2 is FNYEAQ. The CDR3 DNA reads TGTGCCAGCAGCTTAGGCGCCGGGAGCAAGTCCTACGAGCAGTACTTC. Encoded protein: CASSLGAGSKSYEQYF. The complete variable domain, with remaining parts taken from reference TRBV7-6 and TRBJ2-7, reads GAGVSQSPRYKVTKRGQDVALRCDPISGHVSLYWYRQALGQGPEFLTYFNYEAQQDKSGLPNDRFSAERPEGSISTLTIQRTEQRDSAMYRCASSLGAGSKSYEQYFGPGTRLTVT.